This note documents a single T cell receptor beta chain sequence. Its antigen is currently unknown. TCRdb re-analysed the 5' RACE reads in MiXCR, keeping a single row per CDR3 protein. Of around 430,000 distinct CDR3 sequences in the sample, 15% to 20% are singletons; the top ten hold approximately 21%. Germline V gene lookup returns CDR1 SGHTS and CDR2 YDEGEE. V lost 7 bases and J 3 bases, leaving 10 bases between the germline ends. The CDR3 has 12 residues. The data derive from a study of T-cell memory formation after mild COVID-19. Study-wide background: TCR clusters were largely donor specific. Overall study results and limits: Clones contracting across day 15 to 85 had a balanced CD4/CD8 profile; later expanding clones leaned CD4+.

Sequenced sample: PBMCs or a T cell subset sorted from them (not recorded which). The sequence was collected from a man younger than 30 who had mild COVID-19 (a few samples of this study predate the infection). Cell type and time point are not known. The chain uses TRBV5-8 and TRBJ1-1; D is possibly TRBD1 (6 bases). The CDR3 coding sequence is TGTGCCAGCTGCAGGGGACACACTGAAGCTTTCTTT. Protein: CASCRGHTEAFF.